Listed below are T cell receptor beta chains from one sample, sequenced in a study of graft-versus-host responses after intestinal transplantation. The antigens of these receptors remain unknown. Sequencing was performed with immunoSEQ multiplex PCR; in TCRdb, only in-frame clones are kept and a portion is missing. Altogether about 70,000 clones are present, 90% being singletons, with the ten largest covering approximately 1.3%. The sequencing here drew on unstimulated CD8+ T cells sorted from spleen or lymph node cells, taken before intestinal transplant. These receptors all come from a human donor who received an intestinal transplant. CDR3s include the opening cysteine and the closing phenylalanine or tryptophan. D genes are given only for firm matches. Clone size, where shown, is once, few, many, or a class for clones that have expanded.

d_call j_call clone_size v_call cdr3_length cdr3_nt cdr3_aa
TRBD1 TRBJ1-2 . TRBV9 13 TGTGCCAGCAGCGGCGGGGACAGCAGGGGCTACACCTTC CASSGGDSRGYTF
. TRBJ2-7 once TRBV2 15 TGTGCCAGCAGGGAGGACAGCCCCATCTCCTACGAGCAGTACTTC CASREDSPISYEQYF
TRBD2 TRBJ2-3 . TRBV29-1 18 TGCAGCGTTGACGGGGGAAAGTTCGAGACTAGCGGCGGGGATACGCAGTATTTT CSVDGGKFETSGGDTQYF
. TRBJ2-5 . TRBV6-5 14 TGTGCCAGCAGGACCGGGACAAGCCAAGAGACCCAGTACTTC CASRTGTSQETQYF
. TRBJ2-3 . TRBV19 17 TGTGCCAGTAGTTCGGGATTGCTACAGACTAGCACAGATACGCAGTATTTT CASSSGLLQTSTDTQYF
. TRBJ2-7 once TRBV4-1 13 TGCGCCAGCAGCCAAGATCAAACCTACGAGCAGTACTTC CASSQDQTYEQYF
. TRBJ1-1 . TRBV29-1 11 TGCAGCGTTCTGTCAGGCACTGAAGCTTTCTTT CSVLSGTEAFF
. TRBJ1-2 . TRBV4-1 15 TGCGCCAGCAGCCAACCGAGAGCCAGGGTTCGTGGCTACACCTTC CASSQPRARVRGYTF
. TRBJ2-2 few TRBV6-6 13 TGTGCCAGCAGTTTGTCCGGGTTCGGGGAGCTGTTTTTT CASSLSGFGELFF
TRBD1 TRBJ1-1 . TRBV19 14 TGTGCCAGTAGTACCCTCAGGGGGCGTGGTGAAGCTTTCTTT CASSTLRGRGEAFF
. TRBJ2-5 . TRBV27 16 TGTGCCAGCAACCTCTATCCGGGGGGCAACCAAGAGACCCAGTACTTC CASNLYPGGNQETQYF
TRBD2 TRBJ2-3 . TRBV19 16 TGTGCCAGTAGTATTCTAGGCGGGGGGACCACAGATACGCAGTATTTT CASSILGGGTTDTQYF
TRBD1 TRBJ1-1 . TRBV5-6 13 TGTGCCAGCAGCTATGGACAGGGCACTGAAGCTTTCTTT CASSYGQGTEAFF
TRBD1 TRBJ1-2 few TRBV29-1 12 TGCAGCGTCTACAGGGGGGGGCTGGGCTACACCTTC CSVYRGGLGYTF
. TRBJ1-1 . TRBV19 13 TGTGCCAGTAGTATCGTAAAGAACACTGAAGCTTTCTTT CASSIVKNTEAFF
TRBD2 TRBJ2-2 . TRBV6-1 13 TGTGCCAGTTTAGCGGGGAACACCGGGGAGCTGTTTTTT CASLAGNTGELFF
TRBD1 TRBJ1-3 . TRBV2 15 TGTGCCAGCACCCAGGGACAGGGGCCTGGAAACACCATATATTTT CASTQGQGPGNTIYF
. TRBJ1-3 once TRBV13 14 TGTGCCAGCAGCTTTACAGGTACTGGAAACACCATATATTTT CASSFTGTGNTIYF
TRBD2 TRBJ2-7 . TRBV6-1 16 TGTGCCAGCAGTGGACTAGCGGGGGGGATCGCCTACGAGCAGTACTTC CASSGLAGGIAYEQYF
. TRBJ2-2 . TRBV10-3 16 TGTGCCATCAGTGAGGTCCGGGACACGAACACCGGGGAGCTGTTTTTT CAISEVRDTNTGELFF
TRBD2 TRBJ2-3 once TRBV6-1 15 TGTGCCAGCAGTGAAGGACTAGCTACAACCCATACGCAGTATTTT CASSEGLATTHTQYF
TRBD1 TRBJ2-7 . TRBV7-9 15 TGTGCCAGCAGAAGAGGGACAGCCTCCGCCTACGAGCAGTACTTC CASRRGTASAYEQYF
TRBD1 TRBJ2-3 . TRBV4-2 18 TGTGCCAGCAGCCAAAAAGAGGAGGGACAGGGGTTGGGAGATACGCAGTATTTT CASSQKEEGQGLGDTQYF
TRBD1 TRBJ2-5 . TRBV11-2 15 TGTGCCAGCAGCCGAACAGGGGCTTCGGAGGAGACCCAGTACTTC CASSRTGASEETQYF
. TRBJ1-1 . TRBV5-6 15 TGTGCCAGCAGCTTGTGGGCAGATGGGAACACTGAAGCTTTCTTT CASSLWADGNTEAFF
TRBD2 TRBJ2-2 . TRBV9 16 TGTGCCAGCAGCCCGGGCGGGGGGCCGAACACCGGGGAGCTGTTTTTT CASSPGGGPNTGELFF
. TRBJ2-5 . TRBV5-1 14 TGCGCCAGCAGCCTTTCGGGAGACCAAGAGACCCAGTACTTC CASSLSGDQETQYF
. TRBJ2-3 . TRBV27 15 TGTGCCAGCAGTTTTTGGCGGGGCTACACAGATACGCAGTATTTT CASSFWRGYTDTQYF
. TRBJ1-5 . TRBV6-6 15 TGTGCCAGCAGTTACTATTCTGAGGACAATCAGCCCCAGCATTTT CASSYYSEDNQPQHF
TRBD1 TRBJ1-3 . TRBV27 15 TGTGCCAGCAGTTCAAACAGGGGCTCTGGAAACACCATATATTTT CASSSNRGSGNTIYF